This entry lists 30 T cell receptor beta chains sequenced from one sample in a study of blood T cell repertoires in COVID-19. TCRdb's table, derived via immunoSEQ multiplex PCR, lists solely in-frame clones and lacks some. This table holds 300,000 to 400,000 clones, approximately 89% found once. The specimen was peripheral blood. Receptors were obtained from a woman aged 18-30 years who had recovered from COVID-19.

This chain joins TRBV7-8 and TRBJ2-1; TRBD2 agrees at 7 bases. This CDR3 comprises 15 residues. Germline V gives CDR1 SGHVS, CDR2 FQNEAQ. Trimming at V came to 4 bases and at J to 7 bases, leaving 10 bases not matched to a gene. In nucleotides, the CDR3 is TGTGCCAGCAGCTCGACCGCCGGGACTATTAATGAGCAGTTCTTC. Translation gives CASSSTAGTINEQFF.

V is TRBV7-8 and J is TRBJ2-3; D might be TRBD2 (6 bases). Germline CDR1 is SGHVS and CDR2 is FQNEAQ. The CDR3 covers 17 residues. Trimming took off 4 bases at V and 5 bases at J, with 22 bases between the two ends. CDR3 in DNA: TGTGCCAGCAGCTCACTAGAGCAGCTAGCGCAGGGAGATACGCAGTATTTT. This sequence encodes CASSSLEQLAQGDTQYF. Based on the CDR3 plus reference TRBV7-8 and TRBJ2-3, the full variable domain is GAGVSQSPRYKVAKRGQDVALRCDPISGHVSLFWYQQALGQGPEFLTYFQNEAQLDKSGLPSDRFFAERPEGSVSTLKIQRTQQEDSAVYLCASSSLEQLAQGDTQYFGPGTRLTVL.

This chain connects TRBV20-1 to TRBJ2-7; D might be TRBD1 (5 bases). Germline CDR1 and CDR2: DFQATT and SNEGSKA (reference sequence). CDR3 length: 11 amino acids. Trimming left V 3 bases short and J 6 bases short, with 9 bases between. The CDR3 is CSARDTLEQYV. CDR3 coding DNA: TGCAGTGCTAGGGACACCCTCGAGCAGTACGTC.

The CDR3 here is CASSLGGKGVDTEAFF. CDR3 DNA sequence: TGTGCCAGCAGCTTGGGGGGCAAGGGCGTGGACACTGAAGCTTTCTTT. V usage is TRBV5-6 and J usage is TRBJ1-1; D is possibly TRBD1 (5 bases). The CDR3 sequence is 16 residues long. Germline-derived CDR1 and CDR2 are SGHDT and YYEEEE. Trimming shortened V by 0 bases and J by 3 bases, and 15 bases separated the two germline ends.

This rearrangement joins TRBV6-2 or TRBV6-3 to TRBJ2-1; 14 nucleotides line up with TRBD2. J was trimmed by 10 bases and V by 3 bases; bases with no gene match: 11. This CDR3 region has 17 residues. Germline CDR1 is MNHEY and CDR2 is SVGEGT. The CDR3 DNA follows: TGTGCCAGCAGTTATGCCCGGGGACTAGCGGGAGTTAGAGAGCAGTTCTTC. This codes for CASSYARGLAGVREQFF.

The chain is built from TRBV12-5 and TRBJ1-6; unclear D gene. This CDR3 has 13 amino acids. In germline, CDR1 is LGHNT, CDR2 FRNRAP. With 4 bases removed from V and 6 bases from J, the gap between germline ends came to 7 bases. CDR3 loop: CASGSQFNSPLHF. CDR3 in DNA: TGTGCTAGTGGTTCTCAGTTTAATTCACCCCTCCACTTT.

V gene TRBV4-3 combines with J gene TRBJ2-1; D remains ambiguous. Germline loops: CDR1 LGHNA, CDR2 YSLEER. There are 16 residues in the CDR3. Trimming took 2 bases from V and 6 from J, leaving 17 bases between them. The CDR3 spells CASSQLWRDILNEQFF. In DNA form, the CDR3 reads TGCGCCAGCAGCCAACTGTGGCGCGACATCCTCAATGAGCAGTTCTTC.

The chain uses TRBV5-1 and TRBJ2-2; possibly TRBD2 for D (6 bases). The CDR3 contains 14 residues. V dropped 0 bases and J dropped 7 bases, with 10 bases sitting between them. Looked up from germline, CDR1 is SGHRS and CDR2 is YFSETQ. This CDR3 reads CASSLARDFGELFF. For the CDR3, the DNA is TGCGCCAGCAGCTTGGCCAGGGACTTCGGGGAGCTGTTTTTT. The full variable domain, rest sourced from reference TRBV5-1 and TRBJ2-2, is KAGVTQTPRYLIKTRGQQVTLSCSPISGHRSVSWYQQTPGQGLQFLFEYFSETQRNKGNFPGRFSGRQFSNSRSEMNVSTLELGDSALYLCASSLARDFGELFFGEGSRLTVL.

The CDR3 protein is CASSLDLAGKGSGELFF. CDR3 nucleotide sequence: TGTGCCAGCAGCTTGGATCTAGCGGGAAAAGGCTCCGGGGAGCTGTTTTTT. The rearrangement uses TRBV5-4 and TRBJ2-2; 9 bases are a match to TRBD2. The germline V gene encodes CDR1 SGHNT and CDR2 YYREEE (reference sequence). The CDR3 runs 17 residues. The junction had 9 bases not matched to a gene; V was cut back by 0 bases and J by 6 bases.

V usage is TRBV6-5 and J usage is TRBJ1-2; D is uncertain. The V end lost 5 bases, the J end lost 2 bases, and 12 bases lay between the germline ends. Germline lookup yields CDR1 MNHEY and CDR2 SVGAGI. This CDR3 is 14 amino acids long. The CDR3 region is CASSMDAGNYGYTF. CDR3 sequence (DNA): TGTGCCAGCAGTATGGACGCGGGAAACTATGGCTACACCTTC.

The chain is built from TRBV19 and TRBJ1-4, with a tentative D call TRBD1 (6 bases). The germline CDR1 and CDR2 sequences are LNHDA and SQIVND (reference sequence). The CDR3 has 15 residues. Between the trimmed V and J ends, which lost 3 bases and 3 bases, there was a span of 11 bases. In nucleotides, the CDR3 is TGTGCCAGTAGTATCGCACAGGGAGCTAATGAAAAACTGTTTTTT. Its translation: CASSIAQGANEKLFF.

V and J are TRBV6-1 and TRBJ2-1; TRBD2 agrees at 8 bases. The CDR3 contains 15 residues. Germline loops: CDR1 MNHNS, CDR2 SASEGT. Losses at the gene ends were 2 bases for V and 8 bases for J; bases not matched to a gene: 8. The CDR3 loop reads CASSELSGSTHEQFF. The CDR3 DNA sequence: TGTGCCAGCAGTGAACTAAGCGGGAGTACCCATGAGCAGTTCTTC.

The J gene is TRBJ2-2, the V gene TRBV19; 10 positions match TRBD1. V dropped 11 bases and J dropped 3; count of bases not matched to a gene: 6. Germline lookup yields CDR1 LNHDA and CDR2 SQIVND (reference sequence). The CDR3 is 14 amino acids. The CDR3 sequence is CASVDRGDTGELFF. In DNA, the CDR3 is TGTGCCTCGGTGGACAGGGGGGACACCGGGGAGCTGTTTTTT. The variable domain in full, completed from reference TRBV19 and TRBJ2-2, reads DGGITQSPKYLFRKEGQNVTLSCEQNLNHDAMYWYRQDPGQGLRLIYYSQIVNDFQKGDIAEGYSVSREKKESFPLTVTSAQKNPTAFYLCASVDRGDTGELFFGEGSRLTVL.

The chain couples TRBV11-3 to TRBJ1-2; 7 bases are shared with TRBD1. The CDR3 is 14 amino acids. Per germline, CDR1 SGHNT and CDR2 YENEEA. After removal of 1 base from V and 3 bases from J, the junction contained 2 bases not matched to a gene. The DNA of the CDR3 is TGTGCCAGCAGCTTAGGGGACAGACACTATGGCTACACCTTC. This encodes CASSLGDRHYGYTF. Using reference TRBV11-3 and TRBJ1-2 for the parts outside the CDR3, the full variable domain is EAGVVQSPRYKIIEKKQPVAFWCNPISGHNTLYWYLQNLGQGPELLIRYENEEAVDDSQLPKDRFSAERLKGVDSTLKIQPAELGDSAVYLCASSLGDRHYGYTFGSGTRLTVV.

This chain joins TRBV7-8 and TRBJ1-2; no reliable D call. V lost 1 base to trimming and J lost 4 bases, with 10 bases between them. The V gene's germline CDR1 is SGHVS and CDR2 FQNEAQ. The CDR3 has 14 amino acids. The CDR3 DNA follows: TGTGCCAGCAGCTTAGAGCCACAGCCCTATGGCTACACCTTC. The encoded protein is CASSLEPQPYGYTF.

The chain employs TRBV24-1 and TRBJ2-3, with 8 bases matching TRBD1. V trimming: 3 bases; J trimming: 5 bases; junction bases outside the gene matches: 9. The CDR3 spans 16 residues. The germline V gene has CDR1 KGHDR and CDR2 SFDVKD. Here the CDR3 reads CATSDPTRGPGDTQYF. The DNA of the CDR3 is TGTGCCACCAGTGATCCAACCAGGGGGCCCGGAGATACGCAGTATTTT.

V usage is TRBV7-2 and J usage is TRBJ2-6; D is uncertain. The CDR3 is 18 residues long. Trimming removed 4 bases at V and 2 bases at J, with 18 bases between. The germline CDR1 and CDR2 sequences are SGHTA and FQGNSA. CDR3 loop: CASSSLWQVRPGANVLTF. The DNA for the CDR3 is TGTGCCAGCAGCTCCCTGTGGCAGGTTAGACCTGGGGCCAACGTCCTGACTTTC.

The CDR3 sequence is CASSYGDRVAYGYTF. For the CDR3, the DNA is TGTGCCAGCAGTTACGGGGACAGGGTAGCCTATGGCTACACCTTC. V and J are TRBV6-5 and TRBJ1-2; TRBD1 agrees at 9 bases. The CDR3 consists of 15 residues. The germline V gene has CDR1 MNHEY and CDR2 SVGAGI. V trimming: 2 bases; J trimming: 4 bases; junction bases outside the gene matches: 5.

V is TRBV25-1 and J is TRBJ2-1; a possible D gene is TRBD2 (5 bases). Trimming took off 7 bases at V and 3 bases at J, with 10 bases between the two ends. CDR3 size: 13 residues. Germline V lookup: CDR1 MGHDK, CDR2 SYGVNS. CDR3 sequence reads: CASTWAGYNEQFF. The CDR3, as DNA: TGTGCCAGCACCTGGGCGGGCTACAATGAGCAGTTCTTC. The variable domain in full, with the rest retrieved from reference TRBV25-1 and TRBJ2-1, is EADIYQTPRYLVIGTGKKITLECSQTMGHDKMYWYQQDPGMELHLIHYSYGVNSTEKGDLSSESTVSRIRTEHFPLTLESARPSHTSQYLCASTWAGYNEQFFGPGTRLTVL.

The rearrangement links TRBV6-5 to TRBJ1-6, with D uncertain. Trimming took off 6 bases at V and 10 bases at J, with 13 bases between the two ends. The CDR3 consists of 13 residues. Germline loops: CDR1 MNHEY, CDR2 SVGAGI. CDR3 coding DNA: TGTGCCAGCAGCCTGGCATTGTTGTCACCCCTCCACTTT. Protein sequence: CASSLALLSPLHF.

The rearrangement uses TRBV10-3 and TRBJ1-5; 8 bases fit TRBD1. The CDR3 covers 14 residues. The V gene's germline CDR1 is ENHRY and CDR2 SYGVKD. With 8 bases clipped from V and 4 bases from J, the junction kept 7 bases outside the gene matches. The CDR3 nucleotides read TGTGCCATCTCTCCGGACAGGGTTAATCAGCCCCAGCATTTT. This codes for CAISPDRVNQPQHF.

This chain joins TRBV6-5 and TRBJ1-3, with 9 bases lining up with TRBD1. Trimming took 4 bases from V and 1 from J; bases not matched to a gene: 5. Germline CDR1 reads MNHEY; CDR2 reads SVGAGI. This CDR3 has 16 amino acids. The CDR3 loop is CASSFRQGESGNTIYF. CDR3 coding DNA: TGTGCCAGCAGTTTCAGACAGGGGGAATCTGGAAACACCATATATTTT.

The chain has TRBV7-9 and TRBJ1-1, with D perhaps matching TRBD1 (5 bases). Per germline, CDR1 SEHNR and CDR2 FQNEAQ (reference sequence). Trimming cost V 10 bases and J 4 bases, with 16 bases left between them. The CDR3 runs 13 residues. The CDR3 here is CAITLGEATEAFF. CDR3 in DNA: TGTGCCATAACCTTAGGGGAGGCCACTGAAGCTTTCTTT.

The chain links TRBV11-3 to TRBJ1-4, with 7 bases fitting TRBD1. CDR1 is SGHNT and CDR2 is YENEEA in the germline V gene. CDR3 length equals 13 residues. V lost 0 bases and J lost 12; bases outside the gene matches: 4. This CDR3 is CASSLDVTGQLFF. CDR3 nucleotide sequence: TGTGCCAGCAGCTTAGATGTGACAGGGCAACTGTTTTTT. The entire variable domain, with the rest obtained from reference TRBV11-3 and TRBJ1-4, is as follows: EAGVVQSPRYKIIEKKQPVAFWCNPISGHNTLYWYLQNLGQGPELLIRYENEEAVDDSQLPKDRFSAERLKGVDSTLKIQPAELGDSAVYLCASSLDVTGQLFFGSGTQLSVL.

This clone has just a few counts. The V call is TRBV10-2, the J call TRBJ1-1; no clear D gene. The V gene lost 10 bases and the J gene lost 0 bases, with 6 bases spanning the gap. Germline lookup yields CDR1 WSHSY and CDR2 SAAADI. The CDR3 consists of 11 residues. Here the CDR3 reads CATAVNTEAFF. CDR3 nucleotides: TGCGCCACCGCAGTGAACACTGAAGCTTTCTTT.

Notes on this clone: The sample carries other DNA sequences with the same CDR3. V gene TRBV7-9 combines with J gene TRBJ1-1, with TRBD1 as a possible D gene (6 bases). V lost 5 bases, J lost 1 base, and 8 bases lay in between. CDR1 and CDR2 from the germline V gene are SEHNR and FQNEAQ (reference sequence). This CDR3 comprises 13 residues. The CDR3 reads CASSLDRNTEAFF. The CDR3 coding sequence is TGTGCCAGCAGCCTGGACAGGAACACTGAAGCTTTCTTT.

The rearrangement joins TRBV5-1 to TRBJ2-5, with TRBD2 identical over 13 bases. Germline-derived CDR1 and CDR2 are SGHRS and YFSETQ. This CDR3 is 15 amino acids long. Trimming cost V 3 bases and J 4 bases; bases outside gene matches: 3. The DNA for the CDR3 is TGCGCCAGCAGCTGGACTAGCGGGAGAGGAGAGACCCAGTACTTC. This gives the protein CASSWTSGRGETQYF.

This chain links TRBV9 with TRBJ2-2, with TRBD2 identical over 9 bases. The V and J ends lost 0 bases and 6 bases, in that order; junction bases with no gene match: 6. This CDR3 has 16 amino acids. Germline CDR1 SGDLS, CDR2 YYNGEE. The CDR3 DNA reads TGTGCCAGCAGCGTAGAGGGACTAGCTACGGCCGGGGAGCTGTTTTTT. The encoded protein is CASSVEGLATAGELFF.

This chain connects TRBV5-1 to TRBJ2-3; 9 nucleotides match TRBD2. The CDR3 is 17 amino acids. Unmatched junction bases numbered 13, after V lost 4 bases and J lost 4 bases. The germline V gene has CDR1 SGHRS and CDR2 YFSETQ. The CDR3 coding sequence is TGCGCCAGCAGCCTGCCTGAAGCGGGAGGTTTACCAGATACGCAGTATTTT. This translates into CASSLPEAGGLPDTQYF.

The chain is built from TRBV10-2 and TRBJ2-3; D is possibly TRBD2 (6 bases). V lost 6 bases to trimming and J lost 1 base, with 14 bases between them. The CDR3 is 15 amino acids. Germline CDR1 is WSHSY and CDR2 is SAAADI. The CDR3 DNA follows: TGCGCCAGCAGAGATAGCGGAGCGGGCACAGATACGCAGTATTTT. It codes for CASRDSGAGTDTQYF.